The TCR beta chain described here comes from a study of graft-versus-host responses after intestinal transplantation. This clone appeared once. Its matching antigen is unknown. There are 15 residues in the CDR3. The germline V gene encodes CDR1 SGHAT and CDR2 FQNNGV. Trimming shortened V by 5 bases and J by 1 base, and 14 bases separated the two germline ends. Study-wide results and limits: Among recipient marrow samples, GvH clones were found; some appeared first in ileum or blood.

The method was immunoSEQ multiplex PCR; TCRdb's version includes in-frame clones alone and lacks a portion of them. This table holds roughly 70,000 clones, over 75% found once. The rearrangement uses TRBV11-2 and TRBJ1-1; TRBD1 might be the D (6 bases). The receptor was derived from a human donor who was the organ donor for an intestinal transplant. Sequenced material: unstimulated CD4+ T cells sorted from spleen or lymph node cells, taken before transplant. The DNA of the CDR3 is TGTGCCAGCAGCCTAACGGGGGGCGCGAACACTGAAGCTTTCTTT. Residues: CASSLTGGANTEAFF.